This is a list of T cell receptor beta chains from one sample in a study of blood T cell repertoires in COVID-19. Assay used: immunoSEQ multiplex PCR; TCRdb lists only in-frame clones, some missing. The sample carries some 270,000 clones, roughly 80% recorded once. The sequenced sample consisted of PBMCs or T cells enriched from blood (not recorded which). The receptors derive from a man aged 50 or older who had recovered from COVID-19. Each CDR3 is given with its conserved first and last residue. D genes are given only for firm matches.

TRBD2,TRBV19,CASSPGLAGHEQFF
TRBD1,TRBV27,CASSRTGGYTEAFF
TRBD2,TRBV10-3,CAISPGLALTGELFF
TRBD2,TRBV25-1,CASSEYRQAGGSNEQFF
NA,TRBV4-2,CASSPRGTQSGETQYF
NA,TRBV19,CASEAAGQPQHF
NA,TRBV24-1,CATSEGADTEAFF
TRBD1,TRBV2,CASSDRTGGVGNQPQHF
NA,TRBV4-3,CASSQDLDGSEKLFF
NA,TRBV7-6,CASSRPRLLDVTDTQYF
TRBD2,TRBV9,CASSLRTSAVGELFF
TRBD2,TRBV15,CATSRHLAGASNEQFF
TRBD1,TRBV4-3,CASSQNSYSAGGPYEQYF
NA,TRBV7-9,CASSHPARELFF
TRBD2,TRBV9,CASSVDSTSGIRGEQYF
TRBD1,TRBV6-1,CASSDPHRGGQPQHF
TRBD2,TRBV10-3,CAARTSGGEFNEQFF
TRBD1,TRBV7-2,CASSLTGGTDTQYF
NA,TRBV20-1,CSASDWRGEAFF
NA,TRBV7-8,CASNPRWRSGKNTEAFF
NA,TRBV13,CASQRFSYNEQFF
TRBD1,TRBV5-6,CASSSDRWNTEAFF
NA,TRBV6-2/TRBV6-3,CASSPQGTQYF
NA,TRBV4-2,CASSQRTASNPQETQYF
NA,TRBV7-2,CASSLARESYNEQFF
TRBD1,TRBV5-1,CASRGQGAGTDTQYF
TRBD2,TRBV30,CAWSPIGGANHEQYF
NA,TRBV11-2,CASSLLPGTYEQYF
NA,TRBV21-1,CASRGGNTEAFF
TRBD1,TRBV3-1/TRBV3-2,CASAGPTGANVLIF
TRBD1,TRBV27,CASSVRGQGYEQFF
TRBD2,TRBV5-1,CASSLGLAQDTQYF
TRBD1,TRBV7-6,CASSALPTGVLYEQYF
NA,TRBV2,CASSQDRNNEQFF
NA,TRBV2,CASSTPGGQRNTGELFF
NA,TRBV5-5,CASSFGNFNYGYTF
TRBD1,TRBV13,CASSLVAGGFGANVLTF
NA,TRBV18,CASSPPGGWNQPQHF
NA,TRBV9,CASSAGVGYTF
TRBD1,TRBV4-1,CASSQTRTGIDEQYF
NA,TRBV19,CASSITGPYGYTF
NA,TRBV19,CASSTRQQSSYNSPLHF
NA,TRBV3-1/TRBV3-2,CASSRAATGSYEQYF
TRBD1,TRBV7-9,CASSPRGTGYNEQFF
NA,TRBV21-1,CASSKAGRANYGYTF
NA,TRBV5-4,CASSYSGTHQEAFF